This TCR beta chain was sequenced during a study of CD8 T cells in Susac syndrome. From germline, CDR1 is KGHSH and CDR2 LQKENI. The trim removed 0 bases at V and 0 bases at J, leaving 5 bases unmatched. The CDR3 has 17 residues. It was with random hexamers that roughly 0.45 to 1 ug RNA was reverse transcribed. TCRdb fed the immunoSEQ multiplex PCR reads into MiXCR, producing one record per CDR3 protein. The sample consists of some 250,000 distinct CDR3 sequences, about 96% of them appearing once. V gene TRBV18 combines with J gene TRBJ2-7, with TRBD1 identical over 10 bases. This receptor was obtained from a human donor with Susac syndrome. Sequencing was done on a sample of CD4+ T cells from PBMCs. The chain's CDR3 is CASSPPTTGGRSYEQYF. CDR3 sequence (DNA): TGTGCCAGCTCACCACCCACGACAGGGGGCCGCTCCTACGAGCAGTACTTC.